The sequence of this T cell receptor (beta chain) was determined in a study of blood T cell repertoires in COVID-19. Study-wide context: Sites in the United States, Italy and Spain provided acute and convalescent COVID-19 samples.

Germline CDR1 reads SGHTA; CDR2 reads FQGTGA. The V and J ends lost 4 bases and 3 bases respectively, with 6 bases between them. This CDR3 region has 13 residues. Assay used: immunoSEQ multiplex PCR; TCRdb lists only in-frame clones, some missing. The sample consists of about 270,000 clones, 75% to 90% of them appearing once. Participants reported their clinical history, and cohort assignment relied on those reports. The material sequenced was PBMCs or T cells enriched from blood (not recorded which). The chain combines TRBV7-3 with TRBJ2-2; unclear D gene. This clonotype originated in a woman aged 18 to 35 who had recovered from COVID-19. CDR3 DNA sequence: TGTGCCAGCAGCTCCCGGGACACCGGGGAGCTGTTTTTT. The encoded protein is CASSSRDTGELFF.